The TCR beta chain under discussion was sequenced for a study of PD-1 blockade in mismatch repair-deficient tumors. Study at large: Enrolled about 2012-2016, patients had progressing, pretreated mismatch repair-deficient cancers of approximately 13 types.

Sequencing was performed with immunoSEQ multiplex PCR; in TCRdb, only in-frame clones are kept and a portion is missing. Among about 79,000 clones, approximately 81% were seen once, and the ten largest hold roughly 6%. Study results and limitations: Tumor-resident clones, often absent from pretreatment blood, expanded after pembrolizumab and then contracted.

With 4 bases removed from V and 3 bases from J, the gap between germline ends came to 13 bases. Per germline, CDR1 MNHNS and CDR2 SASEGT. The CDR3 loop spans 15 amino acids. PCR or immunohistochemistry showed mismatch repair deficiency in every enrolled patient. The TCR-sequenced patients were a few responders to pembrolizumab. Regarding this clone: Its antigen is not known.

The V gene is TRBV6-1, the J gene TRBJ1-5, with D hard to call. This receptor was identified in an adult with mismatch repair-deficient cancer. This specimen consisted of peripheral blood, obtained 44 weeks after starting pembrolizumab. The CDR3 nucleotides are TGTGCCAGCAGTGGGGGTTTGGAGGCCAATCAGCCCCAGCATTTT. Protein sequence: CASSGGLEANQPQHF.